Each of the 30 T cell receptor beta chains below was sequenced from the same sample in a study of cytomegalovirus exposure and HLA in healthy donors. PCR involved 60 Vbeta and 13 Jbeta primers. Using immunoSEQ multiplex PCR, the repertoire was profiled, and TCRdb retains in-frame clones only, with some absent. Seen here are around 150,000 clones, 60% to 80% observed once, and the top ten hold around 0.89%. What was sequenced was PBMCs. Receptors were obtained from a woman in her 50s in good health and CMV-seropositive.

The chain joins TRBV5-1 to TRBJ2-1; 11 positions match TRBD2. Germline CDR1 and CDR2: SGHRS and YFSETQ. Trimming took 4 bases from V and 4 from J; bases not matched to a gene: 10. There are 17 residues in the CDR3. CDR3 nucleotides: TGCGCCAGCAGCCCGGAGGTAGCGGGGGGGTCTTACAATGAGCAGTTCTTC. Its protein is CASSPEVAGGSYNEQFF.

The chain recombines TRBV10-3 with TRBJ2-5; maybe TRBD2 (6 bases). CDR3 length equals 13 residues. Germline CDR1 reads ENHRY; CDR2 reads SYGVKD. V lost 6 bases to trimming and J lost 2 bases, with 10 bases between them. CDR3 protein: CAIRGGVQETQYF. The CDR3 nucleotides read TGTGCCATCAGGGGGGGTGTACAAGAGACCCAGTACTTC.

The V gene is TRBV2, the J gene TRBJ2-7, with TRBD1 matching over 7 bases. The CDR3 runs to 13 residues. J gave up 2 bases and V 7 bases, and 5 bases lay outside the gene matches. CDR1 is SNHLY and CDR2 is FYNNEI in the germline V gene. The CDR3 loop is CASTLGQAYEQYF. The CDR3 bases are TGTGCCAGCACCCTAGGACAGGCCTACGAGCAGTACTTC.

The count of this clone is one. This chain connects TRBV19 to TRBJ2-7, with TRBD1 identical over 9 bases. This CDR3 has 15 amino acids. J lost 1 base, V lost 2 bases, and 3 bases had no gene match. Germline V gene data show CDR1 as LNHDA and CDR2 as SQIVND (reference sequence). The CDR3 protein is CASSISGTGSYEQYF. The CDR3 bases are TGTGCCAGTAGTATATCCGGGACAGGGTCCTACGAGCAGTACTTC. The full variable domain, completed using reference TRBV19 and TRBJ2-7, is DGGITQSPKYLFRKEGQNVTLSCEQNLNHDAMYWYRQDPGQGLRLIYYSQIVNDFQKGDIAEGYSVSREKKESFPLTVTSAQKNPTAFYLCASSISGTGSYEQYFGPGTRLTVT.

The CDR3 is CASSTDWYTEAFF. CDR3 in DNA: TGTGCCAGCAGTACTGACTGGTACACTGAAGCTTTCTTT. V usage is TRBV28 and J usage is TRBJ1-1; D unresolved. This CDR3 spans 13 amino acids. Germline V gene data show CDR1 as MDHEN and CDR2 as SYDVKM. Trimming took off 5 bases at V and 3 bases at J, with 10 bases between the two ends.

This clone turned up a few times. J is TRBJ2-5 and V is TRBV5-1; TRBD2 agrees at 14 bases. The CDR3 consists of 20 residues. Germline-derived CDR1 and CDR2 are SGHRS and YFSETQ. V trimming: 2 bases; J trimming: 0 bases; junction bases outside the gene matches: 12. This CDR3 is CASSFAPGLAGVSYQETQYF. The CDR3 DNA sequence: TGCGCCAGCAGCTTTGCCCCGGGACTAGCGGGGGTATCGTACCAAGAGACCCAGTACTTC.

This chain links TRBV4-1 with TRBJ2-5; perhaps TRBD2 as D (6 bases). The V end was cut by 4 bases, the J end by 3 bases, with 12 bases between. This CDR3 comprises 14 residues. Germline V gives CDR1 MGHRA, CDR2 YSYEKL. The CDR3 DNA is TGCGCCAGCAGCCGCGGGACCAGAAAAGAGACCCAGTACTTC. It translates to CASSRGTRKETQYF.

The J gene is TRBJ2-7, the V gene TRBV7-2; 7 bases agree with TRBD1. Trimming cost V 4 bases and J 2 bases; bases outside gene matches: 5. CDR3 length equals 14 residues. Germline CDR1 is SGHTA and CDR2 is FQGNSA. CDR3 nucleotides: TGTGCCAGCAGCTCCTCAAGGGGGCCCTACGAGCAGTACTTC. Residues: CASSSSRGPYEQYF.

This chain uses TRBV2 with TRBJ2-5, with 7 bases that match TRBD1. The CDR3 spans 16 residues. Looked up from germline, CDR1 is SNHLY and CDR2 is FYNNEI. J was trimmed by 1 base and V by 6 bases; bases with no gene match: 11. CDR3 DNA: TGTGCCAGCAGGAGGGGGTTACAGGGGCCCCAAGAGACCCAGTACTTC. Translated, it gives CASRRGLQGPQETQYF. Drawing the rest from reference TRBV2 and TRBJ2-5, the complete variable domain is EPEVTQTPSHQVTQMGQEVILRCVPISNHLYFYWYRQILGQKVEFLVSFYNNEISEKSEIFDDQFSVERPDGSNFTLKIRSTKLEDSAMYFCASRRGLQGPQETQYFGPGTRLLVL.

The rearrangement joins TRBV29-1 to TRBJ1-1, with 10 bases lining up with TRBD1. CDR1 is SQVTM and CDR2 is ANQGSEA in the germline V gene. CDR3 length equals 12 residues. Germline trimming cut 6 bases from V and 3 bases from J; bases unmatched to any gene: 1. The CDR3 reads CSVGTGDTEAFF. CDR3 DNA: TGCAGCGTCGGGACAGGGGACACTGAAGCTTTCTTT. The complete variable domain, with remaining parts taken from reference TRBV29-1 and TRBJ1-1, reads SAVISQKPSRDICQRGTSLTIQCQVDSQVTMMFWYRQQPGQSLTLIATANQGSEATYESGFVIDKFPISRPNLTFSTLTVSNMSPEDSSIYLCSVGTGDTEAFFGQGTRLTVV.

The chain couples TRBV9 to TRBJ2-3, with TRBD2 matching over 13 bases. CDR1 and CDR2 from the germline V gene are SGDLS and YYNGEE. The CDR3 has 16 residues. The trim removed 2 bases at V and 6 bases at J, leaving 6 bases unmatched. CDR3 sequence: CASSVRTSGGLDTQYF. CDR3 DNA sequence: TGTGCCAGCAGCGTCCGGACTAGCGGGGGTCTGGATACGCAGTATTTT.

The J gene is TRBJ2-5, the V gene TRBV7-6; perhaps TRBD1 as D (6 bases). The CDR3 extends over 14 amino acids. Germline-derived CDR1 and CDR2 are SGHVS and FNYEAQ. V was shortened by 2 bases and J by 5 bases, with 12 bases between the two germline ends. CDR3 sequence reads: CASSLPRGGETQYF. CDR3 DNA sequence: TGTGCCAGCAGCTTACCCAGGGGCGGGGAGACCCAGTACTTC.

J is TRBJ2-5 and V is TRBV6-1; TRBD1 agrees at 7 bases. CDR1 is MNHNS, CDR2 SASEGT, per germline. The V segment lost 5 bases and the J segment 5 bases; nucleotides outside the gene matches: 5. The CDR3 runs 13 residues. The CDR3 region is CASSNRGKETQYF. The CDR3 DNA reads as TGTGCCAGCAGTAACAGGGGAAAGGAGACCCAGTACTTC.

The chain employs TRBV14 and TRBJ2-2; TRBD1 matches 7 bases. The trim removed 7 bases at V and 3 bases at J, leaving 8 bases unmatched. CDR1 is SGHDN, CDR2 FVKESK, per germline. There are 15 residues in the CDR3. This CDR3 reads CASTPLTGHTGELFF. The DNA for the CDR3 is TGTGCCAGCACACCGTTGACAGGGCACACCGGGGAGCTGTTTTTT.

V and J are TRBV7-3 and TRBJ1-1, with D perhaps matching TRBD1 (5 bases). The V gene lost 4 bases and the J gene lost 1 base, with 13 bases spanning the gap. This CDR3 is 15 amino acids long. Germline V gives CDR1 SGHTA, CDR2 FQGTGA. The CDR3 sequence: CASSSQTAGNTEAFF. CDR3 sequence (DNA): TGTGCCAGCAGCTCCCAGACAGCCGGGAACACTGAAGCTTTCTTT. The full variable domain, rest sourced from reference TRBV7-3 and TRBJ1-1, is GAGVSQTPSNKVTEKGKYVELRCDPISGHTALYWYRQSLGQGPEFLIYFQGTGAADDSGLPNDRFFAVRPEGSVSTLKIQRTERGDSAVYLCASSSQTAGNTEAFFGQGTRLTVV.

This clone was counted between two and nine times. The chain employs TRBV4-2 and TRBJ2-7; TRBD2 matches at 7 bases. Per germline, CDR1 LGHNA and CDR2 YNFKEQ. This CDR3 has 17 amino acids. V lost 0 bases to trimming and J lost 6 bases; unmatched junction nucleotides: 14. DNA for the CDR3: TGTGCCAGCAGCCAAGATCTTACAGGACTAGGGGTATTCGAGCAGTACTTC. Its translation is CASSQDLTGLGVFEQYF.

The chain couples TRBV5-4 to TRBJ1-2; 8 bases match TRBD1. CDR1 is SGHNT, CDR2 YYREEE, per germline (reference sequence). With V trimmed by 4 bases and J by 0 bases, 5 bases remained unmatched. The CDR3 consists of 15 residues. The CDR3 bases are TGTGCCAGCAGCCTGACAGGGGCCTCTAACTATGGCTACACCTTC. It codes for CASSLTGASNYGYTF. The complete variable domain, with remaining parts taken from reference TRBV5-4 and TRBJ1-2, reads ETGVTQSPTHLIKTRGQQVTLRCSSQSGHNTVSWYQQALGQGPQFIFQYYREEENGRGNFPPRFSGLQFPNYSSELNVNALELDDSALYLCASSLTGASNYGYTFGSGTRLTVV.

The rearrangement joins TRBV5-6 to TRBJ1-6; D is possibly TRBD1 (5 bases). The CDR3 has 14 residues. The germline V and J ends were trimmed by 0 bases and 7 bases, with 8 bases remaining between them. CDR1 is SGHDT, CDR2 YYEEEE, per germline. The chain's CDR3 is CASSLGQLNSPLHF. CDR3 DNA: TGTGCCAGCAGCTTGGGACAGTTAAATTCACCCCTCCACTTT.

This chain joins TRBV11-2 and TRBJ2-3; TRBD2 agrees at 8 bases. The germline CDR1 and CDR2 sequences are SGHAT and FQNNGV. The CDR3 covers 18 residues. The junction had 13 bases not matched to a gene; V was cut back by 0 bases and J by 5 bases. CDR3 in amino acids: CASSLDQAGVSGLDTQYF. In nucleotides, the CDR3 is TGTGCCAGCAGCTTAGATCAAGCGGGAGTTTCAGGATTAGATACGCAGTATTTT.

This clone has only a few counts. The V and J genes are TRBV7-2 and TRBJ2-7, with 8 positions matching TRBD2. CDR1 is SGHTA, CDR2 FQGNSA, per germline. CDR3 length equals 14 residues. The trim removed 4 bases at V and 1 base at J, leaving 3 bases unmatched. The CDR3 here is CASSWGTSSYEQYF. The CDR3 coding sequence is TGTGCCAGCAGCTGGGGGACTAGTTCCTACGAGCAGTACTTC.

The DNA for the CDR3 is TGTGCCAGTAGTTTATTCCGGGACAGGAGGGACAATGAGCAGTTCTTC. This codes for CASSLFRDRRDNEQFF. The chain links TRBV19 to TRBJ2-1; 8 positions match TRBD1. Germline CDR1 reads LNHDA; CDR2 reads SQIVND (reference sequence). V gave up 5 bases and J gave up 5 bases; unmatched junction bases: 11. The CDR3 sequence is 16 residues long.

This sequence joins TRBV5-6 and TRBJ1-3; D perhaps matches TRBD1 (6 bases). Germline V gene data show CDR1 as SGHDT and CDR2 as YYEEEE. This CDR3 is 14 amino acids long. V lost 1 base to trimming and J lost 4 bases, with 9 bases between them. DNA of the CDR3: TGTGCCAGCAGCTTGTCCGGACAGGGAAACACCATATATTTT. Protein product: CASSLSGQGNTIYF.

Concerning this clone itself: Additional DNA sequences in this sample encode the identical CDR3. The J gene is TRBJ1-1, the V gene TRBV6-1; TRBD1 matches 8 bases. Germline assignment: CDR1 MNHNS and CDR2 SASEGT. There are 13 residues in the CDR3. The ends lost 3 bases at V and 5 bases at J; junction bases unmatched: 2. CDR3 region: CASSDRGHTEAFF. In DNA form, the CDR3 reads TGTGCCAGCAGTGACAGGGGGCATACTGAAGCTTTCTTT.

This clone was picked up many times. The chain links TRBV4-3 to TRBJ1-4, with D perhaps matching TRBD1 (6 bases). The CDR3 length is 20 residues. Trimming left V 0 bases short and J 7 bases short, with 27 bases between. Germline V gives CDR1 LGHNA, CDR2 YSLEER. The CDR3 DNA reads TGCGCCAGCAGCCAAGATAAAGACAGGAAAGCCGGAGTGGGTCTTGAAAAACTGTTTTTT. It translates to CASSQDKDRKAGVGLEKLFF.

The rearrangement links TRBV5-1 to TRBJ1-2, with D possibly being TRBD1 (6 bases). The CDR3 has 17 residues. Trimming left V 0 bases short and J 2 bases short, with 17 bases between. CDR1 and CDR2 from the germline V gene are SGHRS and YFSETQ. The CDR3 sequence is CASSLDRERDGNYGYTF. CDR3 DNA sequence: TGCGCCAGCAGCTTGGACAGGGAACGTGACGGGAACTATGGCTACACCTTC.

The chain joins TRBV10-3 to TRBJ2-5; 7 nucleotides match TRBD1. The CDR3 loop spans 13 amino acids. The junction had 6 bases not matched to a gene; V was cut back by 6 bases and J by 5 bases. Germline assignment: CDR1 ENHRY and CDR2 SYGVKD. The CDR3 spells CAISTGDGETQYF. Here the CDR3 DNA reads TGTGCCATCAGCACAGGGGACGGGGAGACCCAGTACTTC.

The CDR3 DNA sequence: TGTGCCAGCAGCCAAAAGCAGGGCGCAGATACGCAGTATTTT. Translated: CASSQKQGADTQYF. This chain joins TRBV13 and TRBJ2-3, with D possibly matching TRBD1 (5 bases). CDR1 and CDR2 from the germline V gene are PRHDT and FYEKMQ (reference sequence). The V end was cut by 5 bases, the J end by 4 bases, with 13 bases between. This CDR3 region has 14 residues.

The V gene is TRBV2, the J gene TRBJ2-2; 10 bases align to TRBD2. The CDR3 has 18 residues. The germline CDR1 and CDR2 sequences are SNHLY and FYNNEI. V was pared by 6 bases and J by 2 bases, with 12 bases of the junction left unmatched. Written as DNA, the CDR3 is TGTGCCAGCAGGTGGGCTAGCGGGGGCGCCCTAAACACCGGGGAGCTGTTTTTT. This sequence encodes CASRWASGGALNTGELFF. Variable domain in full (rest from reference TRBV2 and TRBJ2-2): EPEVTQTPSHQVTQMGQEVILRCVPISNHLYFYWYRQILGQKVEFLVSFYNNEISEKSEIFDDQFSVERPDGSNFTLKIRSTKLEDSAMYFCASRWASGGALNTGELFFGEGSRLTVL.

The chain links TRBV19 to TRBJ1-1; 9 bases agree with TRBD1. CDR3 size: 14 residues. V lost 2 bases to trimming and J lost 6 bases; unmatched junction nucleotides: 4. Germline V CDR1 and CDR2: LNHDA, SQIVND (reference sequence). CDR3 protein: CASSILDRGAEAFF. DNA for the CDR3: TGTGCCAGTAGTATACTGGACAGGGGAGCTGAAGCTTTCTTT.

CDR3 nucleotides: TGTGCCAGCAGTCAACCTGACAGAGGAGGCTACACCTTC. Translated: CASSQPDRGGYTF. The gene calls are TRBV28 and TRBJ1-2; weak D call: TRBD1 (5 bases). Looked up from germline, CDR1 is MDHEN and CDR2 is SYDVKM. The CDR3 is 13 residues long. V lost 5 bases and J lost 8, with 15 bases in between.